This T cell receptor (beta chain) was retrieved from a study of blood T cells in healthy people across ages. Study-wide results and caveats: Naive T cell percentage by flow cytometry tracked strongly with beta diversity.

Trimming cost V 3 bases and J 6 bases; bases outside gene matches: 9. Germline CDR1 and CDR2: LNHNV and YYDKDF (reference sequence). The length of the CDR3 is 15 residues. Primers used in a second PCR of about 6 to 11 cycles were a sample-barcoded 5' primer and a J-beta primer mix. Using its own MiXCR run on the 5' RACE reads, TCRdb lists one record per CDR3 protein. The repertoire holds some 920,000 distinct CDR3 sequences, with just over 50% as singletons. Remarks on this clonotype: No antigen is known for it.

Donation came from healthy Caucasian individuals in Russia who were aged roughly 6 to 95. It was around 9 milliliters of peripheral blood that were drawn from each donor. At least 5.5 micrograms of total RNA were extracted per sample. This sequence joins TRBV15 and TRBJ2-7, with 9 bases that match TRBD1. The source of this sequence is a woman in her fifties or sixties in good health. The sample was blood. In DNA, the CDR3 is TGTGCCACCAGCAGGGGGGGGACAGGGAATCTCGAGCAGTACTTC. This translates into CATSRGGTGNLEQYF.